This is a list of T cell receptor beta chains from one sample in a study of blood T cell repertoires in COVID-19. TCRdb's copy holds only in-frame clones and misses some; the assay was immunoSEQ multiplex PCR. The sample records roughly 150,000 clones, about 85% being singletons. The specimen sequenced was PBMCs or T cells enriched from blood (not recorded which). The receptors come from a woman aged 40 to 50 who had recovered from COVID-19. CDR3s include the opening cysteine and the closing phenylalanine or tryptophan. The D gene is left open where the match is weak. Size values are once, few and many counts, or a class for expanded clones, and some rows have none.

CDR3 DNA: TGTGCCAGCAGCCCGGGGGAGGGCTACACCTTC; CDR3 protein: CASSPGEGYTF; V gene: TRBV5-6; D gene: NA; clone size: NA; J gene: TRBJ1-2
CDR3 DNA: TGTGCTAGTGGGTTGCGGGGGACCCTCTACAATGAGCAGTTCTTC; CDR3 protein: CASGLRGTLYNEQFF; V gene: TRBV12-5; D gene: TRBD2; clone size: NA; J gene: TRBJ2-1
CDR3 DNA: TGCGCCAGCAGCCCGCAAGGGGTTGGGGCCAACGTCCTGACTTTC; CDR3 protein: CASSPQGVGANVLTF; V gene: TRBV5-1; D gene: NA; clone size: few; J gene: TRBJ2-6
CDR3 DNA: TGTGCCAGCAGTGAGTCGGACTATGGCTACACCTTC; CDR3 protein: CASSESDYGYTF; V gene: TRBV2; D gene: NA; clone size: NA; J gene: TRBJ1-2
CDR3 DNA: TGTGCCAGCAGTTTATCCCCAGGGGGGCGAGAAAACACCATATATTTT; CDR3 protein: CASSLSPGGRENTIYF; V gene: TRBV27; D gene: TRBD1; clone size: NA; J gene: TRBJ1-3
CDR3 DNA: TGTGCCAGCAGCCGGGGGACTAGCGGGGATGATACGCAGTATTTT; CDR3 protein: CASSRGTSGDDTQYF; V gene: TRBV11-3; D gene: TRBD2; clone size: NA; J gene: TRBJ2-3
CDR3 DNA: TGTGCCATCAGTGACCCGGGGGCAGATACGCAGTATTTT; CDR3 protein: CAISDPGADTQYF; V gene: TRBV10-3; D gene: NA; clone size: once; J gene: TRBJ2-3
CDR3 DNA: TGTGCCTGGAGTGTCAGTGAACTGAACACTGAAGCTTTCTTT; CDR3 protein: CAWSVSELNTEAFF; V gene: TRBV30; D gene: NA; clone size: NA; J gene: TRBJ1-1
CDR3 DNA: TGTGCCAGCAGCTTAGTCGCAGGTTCCACAGATACGCAGTATTTT; CDR3 protein: CASSLVAGSTDTQYF; V gene: TRBV7-8; D gene: NA; clone size: NA; J gene: TRBJ2-3
CDR3 DNA: TGTGCCAGCAGTGAACACCGAACGCCCTCCACCCAGGGAAGGGAGACCCAGTACTTC; CDR3 protein: CASSEHRTPSTQGRETQYF; V gene: TRBV6-1; D gene: NA; clone size: NA; J gene: TRBJ2-5
CDR3 DNA: TGTGCCAGTAGTAACCCGCGGGGAAATGCCTATGGCTACACCTTC; CDR3 protein: CASSNPRGNAYGYTF; V gene: TRBV19; D gene: NA; clone size: NA; J gene: TRBJ1-2
CDR3 DNA: TGTGCCAGCAGCTGGACTAGCGTCAACAATGAGCAGTTCTTC; CDR3 protein: CASSWTSVNNEQFF; V gene: TRBV11-1; D gene: TRBD2; clone size: many; J gene: TRBJ2-1
CDR3 DNA: TGTGCCAGCAGCTTAGCGGGGGACAGCGGTGTATCACAGTTCTTC; CDR3 protein: CASSLAGDSGVSQFF; V gene: TRBV7-9; D gene: TRBD1; clone size: NA; J gene: TRBJ2-1
CDR3 DNA: TGTGCCACCGCGGGAAGCTCCTATAATTCACCCCTCCACTTT; CDR3 protein: CATAGSSYNSPLHF; V gene: TRBV7-9; D gene: NA; clone size: NA; J gene: TRBJ1-6
CDR3 DNA: TGTGCCAGCAGCCGTGAACAGGCTACTAACTACGAGCAGTACTTC; CDR3 protein: CASSREQATNYEQYF; V gene: TRBV5-5; D gene: NA; clone size: NA; J gene: TRBJ2-7
CDR3 DNA: TGTGCCAGCAGTTCTAGAGACAGTGAGCAGTACTTC; CDR3 protein: CASSSRDSEQYF; V gene: TRBV27; D gene: NA; clone size: NA; J gene: TRBJ2-7
CDR3 DNA: TGCGCCAGCAGCTCGGGACAGGGAATCCAAGAGACCCAGTACTTC; CDR3 protein: CASSSGQGIQETQYF; V gene: TRBV5-1; D gene: TRBD1; clone size: NA; J gene: TRBJ2-5
CDR3 DNA: TGTGCCAGCAGCCGGAAGGGGGCTAACACAGATACGCAGTATTTT; CDR3 protein: CASSRKGANTDTQYF; V gene: TRBV7-6; D gene: TRBD1; clone size: NA; J gene: TRBJ2-3
CDR3 DNA: TGTGCCAGCAGCCAGGACAGCGGGACCTACAATGAGCAGTTCTTC; CDR3 protein: CASSQDSGTYNEQFF; V gene: TRBV9; D gene: NA; clone size: NA; J gene: TRBJ2-1
CDR3 DNA: TGTGCCAGTAGTTACAGGGAAGCTCAGCCCCAGCATTTT; CDR3 protein: CASSYREAQPQHF; V gene: TRBV19; D gene: NA; clone size: many; J gene: TRBJ1-5
CDR3 DNA: TGTGCCAGCAGGCGGGGACAGGACTCCTACGAGCAGTACTTC; CDR3 protein: CASRRGQDSYEQYF; V gene: TRBV5-8; D gene: TRBD1; clone size: NA; J gene: TRBJ2-7
CDR3 DNA: TGTGCCAGCAGCGGACGACGGGACAGGGACGTTATACCCCGGGAGCTGTTTTTT; CDR3 protein: CASSGRRDRDVIPRELFF; V gene: TRBV7-8; D gene: TRBD1; clone size: NA; J gene: TRBJ2-2
CDR3 DNA: TGCGCCAGCAGCTTAATGTGGACTAGCGGGATCTCTGAGCAGGCTGAGCAGTTCTTC; CDR3 protein: CASSLMWTSGISEQAEQFF; V gene: TRBV5-1; D gene: TRBD2; clone size: NA; J gene: TRBJ2-1
CDR3 DNA: TGTGCCAGCCGGGAGGGGCCGTTTTATGAGCAGTTCTTC; CDR3 protein: CASREGPFYEQFF; V gene: TRBV3-1/TRBV3-2; D gene: TRBD2; clone size: NA; J gene: TRBJ2-1
CDR3 DNA: TGTGCCTGGAGTATAGCCCTCTACAATGAGCAGTTCTTC; CDR3 protein: CAWSIALYNEQFF; V gene: TRBV30; D gene: NA; clone size: once; J gene: TRBJ2-1
CDR3 DNA: TGCAGCGCCGGACGGGACAGGAACAACTATGGCTACACCTTC; CDR3 protein: CSAGRDRNNYGYTF; V gene: TRBV29-1; D gene: TRBD1; clone size: NA; J gene: TRBJ1-2
CDR3 DNA: TGCGCCAGCAGTGATCAGGGGGCGTACAATGAGCAGTTCTTC; CDR3 protein: CASSDQGAYNEQFF; V gene: TRBV10-1; D gene: TRBD1; clone size: NA; J gene: TRBJ2-1
CDR3 DNA: TGCGCCAGCAGCTTCCCCCCGAGGAACTCTGGAAACACCATATATTTT; CDR3 protein: CASSFPPRNSGNTIYF; V gene: TRBV4-1; D gene: NA; clone size: NA; J gene: TRBJ1-3
CDR3 DNA: TGTGCCAGCAAACTTGGGGCTGGCAGGGAGCTGTTTTTT; CDR3 protein: CASKLGAGRELFF; V gene: TRBV12-3/TRBV12-4; D gene: NA; clone size: NA; J gene: TRBJ2-2
CDR3 DNA: TGTGCCAGTAGTATTGGGACAGGCCCTGGAAACACCATATATTTT; CDR3 protein: CASSIGTGPGNTIYF; V gene: TRBV19; D gene: TRBD1; clone size: NA; J gene: TRBJ1-3
CDR3 DNA: TGTGCCAGCAGCTTGTACGAGGGAGGGGACTTCTTC; CDR3 protein: CASSLYEGGDFF; V gene: TRBV5-6; D gene: TRBD2; clone size: NA; J gene: TRBJ2-1
CDR3 DNA: TGTGCCAGCTCACCTGGCGGGGTGGGGACTGAAGCTTTCTTT; CDR3 protein: CASSPGGVGTEAFF; V gene: TRBV18; D gene: NA; clone size: NA; J gene: TRBJ1-1
CDR3 DNA: TGTGCCAGCAGCCAAGAAAATTCAGGGCCTAATGAAAAACTGTTTTTT; CDR3 protein: CASSQENSGPNEKLFF; V gene: TRBV4-2; D gene: NA; clone size: NA; J gene: TRBJ1-4
CDR3 DNA: TGTGCCAGCAGCTTGGTAGCTGATACGCAGTATTTT; CDR3 protein: CASSLVADTQYF; V gene: TRBV5-6; D gene: NA; clone size: NA; J gene: TRBJ2-3
CDR3 DNA: TGTGCCAGCAGCCAAGCCTCGGACAGTTACAATGAGCAGTTCTTC; CDR3 protein: CASSQASDSYNEQFF; V gene: TRBV3-1/TRBV3-2; D gene: NA; clone size: NA; J gene: TRBJ2-1
CDR3 DNA: TGTGCCAGCAAGGAAACAGGGTCATACAATGAGCAGTTCTTC; CDR3 protein: CASKETGSYNEQFF; V gene: TRBV7-3; D gene: NA; clone size: NA; J gene: TRBJ2-1
CDR3 DNA: TGTGCCAGCAGTTCCCGGGAGACCCAGTACTTC; CDR3 protein: CASSSRETQYF; V gene: TRBV27; D gene: NA; clone size: NA; J gene: TRBJ2-5
CDR3 DNA: TGTGCCAGCAGTCCCAATCAGGCAGGGAATGGCTACACCTTC; CDR3 protein: CASSPNQAGNGYTF; V gene: TRBV2; D gene: NA; clone size: NA; J gene: TRBJ1-2
CDR3 DNA: TGTGCCAGCAGCTTAAGCGGCAGAAACTATGGCTACACCTTC; CDR3 protein: CASSLSGRNYGYTF; V gene: TRBV13; D gene: NA; clone size: few; J gene: TRBJ1-2
CDR3 DNA: TGTGCCAGCACCCCTTTCAGCTCCTACAATGAGCAGTTCTTC; CDR3 protein: CASTPFSSYNEQFF; V gene: TRBV5-5; D gene: NA; clone size: NA; J gene: TRBJ2-1
CDR3 DNA: TGTGCCAGCAGTGTAGACAGGGATAGGAGCTACACCTTC; CDR3 protein: CASSVDRDRSYTF; V gene: TRBV2; D gene: TRBD1; clone size: NA; J gene: TRBJ1-2
CDR3 DNA: TGTGCCAGCAGCCCCCGGGAAGGGAGGTACGAGCAGTACTTC; CDR3 protein: CASSPREGRYEQYF; V gene: TRBV5-5; D gene: NA; clone size: NA; J gene: TRBJ2-7
CDR3 DNA: TGTGCCAGCAGCCCAGGGGGCTCTGGGGCCAACGTCCTGACTTTC; CDR3 protein: CASSPGGSGANVLTF; V gene: TRBV6-2/TRBV6-3; D gene: TRBD1; clone size: NA; J gene: TRBJ2-6
CDR3 DNA: TGTGCCAGTAGTATAGGGAGCAGGGGCCACCTCTACGAGCAGTACTTC; CDR3 protein: CASSIGSRGHLYEQYF; V gene: TRBV19; D gene: NA; clone size: NA; J gene: TRBJ2-7
CDR3 DNA: TGTGCCAGCAGGCGACGCGGGGGTCTGCGGGAATTAAACATTCAGTACTTC; CDR3 protein: CASRRRGGLRELNIQYF; V gene: TRBV27; D gene: TRBD2; clone size: once; J gene: TRBJ2-4
CDR3 DNA: TGTGCCAGCAGTGTCCGGCCGGGGGCTAATGAAAAACTGTTTTTT; CDR3 protein: CASSVRPGANEKLFF; V gene: TRBV2; D gene: NA; clone size: NA; J gene: TRBJ1-4
CDR3 DNA: TGTGCCAGCAGTGGAGGGGGGGGGAGTCTCGTCGAGCAGTACTTC; CDR3 protein: CASSGGGGSLVEQYF; V gene: TRBV2; D gene: NA; clone size: NA; J gene: TRBJ2-7
CDR3 DNA: TGTGCCAGCAGCCCCCGGGGGAGGGGAACTAATGAAAAACTGTTTTTT; CDR3 protein: CASSPRGRGTNEKLFF; V gene: TRBV5-4; D gene: NA; clone size: NA; J gene: TRBJ1-4
CDR3 DNA: TGTGCCATCAGTGAGCCTATGATTAGCGGACGTCACAATGAGCAGTTCTTC; CDR3 protein: CAISEPMISGRHNEQFF; V gene: TRBV10-3; D gene: NA; clone size: NA; J gene: TRBJ2-1
CDR3 DNA: TGTGCCAGCAGCCAAACTCACTACTTCACTGAAGCTTTCTTT; CDR3 protein: CASSQTHYFTEAFF; V gene: TRBV3-1/TRBV3-2; D gene: NA; clone size: NA; J gene: TRBJ1-1
CDR3 DNA: TGCGCCAGCAGCTTGGTTCTAGCGGGGACCTACGAGCAGTACTTC; CDR3 protein: CASSLVLAGTYEQYF; V gene: TRBV5-1; D gene: TRBD2; clone size: NA; J gene: TRBJ2-7
CDR3 DNA: TGCAGCGTTAGGAGTCACACTGAAGCTTTCTTT; CDR3 protein: CSVRSHTEAFF; V gene: TRBV29-1; D gene: NA; clone size: few; J gene: TRBJ1-1
CDR3 DNA: TGTGCCACCAGTGACCCAGGGGTCGGGGAGACCCAGTACTTC; CDR3 protein: CATSDPGVGETQYF; V gene: TRBV24-1; D gene: NA; clone size: NA; J gene: TRBJ2-5
CDR3 DNA: TGTGCCAGCAGCCCCTGGGGGACTAGCGGGGGGTTTTCCTACGAGCAGTACTTC; CDR3 protein: CASSPWGTSGGFSYEQYF; V gene: TRBV5-4; D gene: TRBD2; clone size: NA; J gene: TRBJ2-7
CDR3 DNA: TGTGCCTGGAGTCCAGACAACGTCCCCTACGAGCAGTACTTC; CDR3 protein: CAWSPDNVPYEQYF; V gene: TRBV30; D gene: NA; clone size: NA; J gene: TRBJ2-7
CDR3 DNA: TGTGCCAGCAGCTCAGAGCGGGGGGGTTACAATGAGCAGTTCTTC; CDR3 protein: CASSSERGGYNEQFF; V gene: TRBV16; D gene: TRBD2; clone size: NA; J gene: TRBJ2-1
CDR3 DNA: TGTGCCAGCAGCTTGGTAGCGGGAGGGACCGGGGAGCTGTTTTTT; CDR3 protein: CASSLVAGGTGELFF; V gene: TRBV5-6; D gene: TRBD2; clone size: NA; J gene: TRBJ2-2
CDR3 DNA: TGTGCCAGTGACAGGGGAGATTCCATTTCACCCCTCCACTTT; CDR3 protein: CASDRGDSISPLHF; V gene: TRBV19; D gene: TRBD1; clone size: few; J gene: TRBJ1-6
CDR3 DNA: TGTGCCAGCAGTTTCTTTCCAGGGGGCAGCACTGAAGCTTTCTTT; CDR3 protein: CASSFFPGGSTEAFF; V gene: TRBV27; D gene: TRBD1; clone size: NA; J gene: TRBJ1-1
CDR3 DNA: TGCGCCAGCAGCCCCGGCCCGACAGAGAACACTGAAGCTTTCTTT; CDR3 protein: CASSPGPTENTEAFF; V gene: TRBV4-1; D gene: NA; clone size: few; J gene: TRBJ1-1